This is a list of T cell receptor beta chains from one sample in a study of blood T cell repertoires in COVID-19. Sequencing was performed with immunoSEQ multiplex PCR; in TCRdb, only in-frame clones are kept and a portion is missing. The sample lists 310,000 or so clones, roughly 87% seen once, with 1% in the top ten. Source material: peripheral blood. The receptors come from a man aged 50 to 59 with active or convalescent COVID-19. Both conserved end residues are trimmed from each CDR3. Some rows have no size entry. The others give once, few or many, or a class for an expanded clone.

abundance,v_gene,j_gene,CDR3aa
once,TRBV7-5,TRBJ2-7,ARSLWAGGVLYEQY
.,TRBV5-1,TRBJ1-5,ASSIGQGGQPQH
.,TRBV6-5,TRBJ2-3,ASSSGHRGLVDTQY
.,TRBV7-9,TRBJ1-3,ASSLTTGNTIY
once,TRBV7-3,TRBJ2-2,ASSYDRASAEAGELF
.,TRBV6-5,TRBJ1-1,ATGEFEAF
.,TRBV6-5,TRBJ1-6,ASSRQGDSPLH
.,TRBV4-3,TRBJ2-5,ASSQGPSRAQY
.,TRBV28,TRBJ1-1,ASSLFSTGDAEAF
.,TRBV2,TRBJ1-1,ASSDGGSTEAF
once,TRBV21-1,TRBJ1-5,ASSKKGISYSNQPQH
.,TRBV6-5,TRBJ2-7,ASSYSGTGTTYEQY
.,TRBV6-2/TRBV6-3,TRBJ2-3,ASSYSMREGPDTQY
.,TRBV19,TRBJ1-4,ASSPGDRARATTNEKLF
.,TRBV4-1,TRBJ2-7,ASSQEIRVYEQY